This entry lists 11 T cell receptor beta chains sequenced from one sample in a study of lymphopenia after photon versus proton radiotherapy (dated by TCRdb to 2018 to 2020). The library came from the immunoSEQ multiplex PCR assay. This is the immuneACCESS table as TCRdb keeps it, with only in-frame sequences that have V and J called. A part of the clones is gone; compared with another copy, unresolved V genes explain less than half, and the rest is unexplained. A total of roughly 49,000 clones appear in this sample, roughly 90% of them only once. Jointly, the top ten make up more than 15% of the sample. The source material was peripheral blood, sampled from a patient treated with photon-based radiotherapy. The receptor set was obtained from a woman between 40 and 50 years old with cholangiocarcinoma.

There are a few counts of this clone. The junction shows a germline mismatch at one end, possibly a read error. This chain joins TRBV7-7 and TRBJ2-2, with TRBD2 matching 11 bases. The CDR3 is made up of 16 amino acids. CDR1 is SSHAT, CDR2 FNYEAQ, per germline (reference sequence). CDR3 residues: CASSLNRLAGTGELFF. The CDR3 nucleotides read TGTGCTAGCAGCTTAAATCGACTAGCGGGAACCGGGGAGCTGTTTTTT.

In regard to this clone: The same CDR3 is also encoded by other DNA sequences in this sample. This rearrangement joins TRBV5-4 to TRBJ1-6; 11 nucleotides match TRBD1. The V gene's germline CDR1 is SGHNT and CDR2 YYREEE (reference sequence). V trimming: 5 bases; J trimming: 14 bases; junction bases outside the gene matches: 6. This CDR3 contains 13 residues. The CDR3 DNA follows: TGTGCCAGCAGTATCCGGGGACAGGGGGCCCTCCACTTT. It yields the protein CASSIRGQGALHF.

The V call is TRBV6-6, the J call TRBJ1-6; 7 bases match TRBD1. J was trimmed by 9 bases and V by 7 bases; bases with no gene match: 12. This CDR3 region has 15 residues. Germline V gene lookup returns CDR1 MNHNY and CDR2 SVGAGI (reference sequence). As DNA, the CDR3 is TGTGCCAGCAACCGGGACAGCCAGAACGGTTCACCCCTCCACTTT. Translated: CASNRDSQNGSPLHF.

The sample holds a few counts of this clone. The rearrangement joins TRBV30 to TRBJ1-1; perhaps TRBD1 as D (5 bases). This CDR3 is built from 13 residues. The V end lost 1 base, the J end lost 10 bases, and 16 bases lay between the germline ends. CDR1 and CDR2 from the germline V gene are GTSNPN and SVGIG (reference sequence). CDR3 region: CAWSARQRGVAFF. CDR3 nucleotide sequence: TGTGCCTGGAGTGCCAGACAGCGCGGTGTAGCTTTCTTT.

CDR3 protein: CASSGLQGGNYGYTF. In nucleotides, the CDR3 is TGTGCCAGCAGCGGTCTACAGGGGGGCAACTATGGCTACACCTTC. The chain links TRBV27 to TRBJ1-2; 8 bases line up with TRBD1. Germline V lookup: CDR1 MNHEY, CDR2 SMNVEV (reference sequence). CDR3 length: 15 residues. Trimming took 6 bases from V and 2 from J; bases not matched to a gene: 8.

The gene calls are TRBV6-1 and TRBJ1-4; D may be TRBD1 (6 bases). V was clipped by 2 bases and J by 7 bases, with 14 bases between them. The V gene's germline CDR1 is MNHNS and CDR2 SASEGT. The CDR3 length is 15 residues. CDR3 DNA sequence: TGTGCCAGCAGTGAAAGAGGGGGGCTAACTGAAAAACTGTTTTTT. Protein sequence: CASSERGGLTEKLFF.

CDR3 sequence: CSAGTGGYEQYF. CDR3 coding DNA: TGCAGCGCAGGGACGGGCGGTTACGAGCAGTACTTC. The chain joins TRBV29-1 to TRBJ2-7; D may be TRBD1 or TRBD2 (5 bases each). The V gene lost 7 bases and the J gene lost 4 bases, with 14 bases spanning the gap. Germline V CDR1 and CDR2: SQVTM, ANQGSEA. This CDR3 spans 12 amino acids.

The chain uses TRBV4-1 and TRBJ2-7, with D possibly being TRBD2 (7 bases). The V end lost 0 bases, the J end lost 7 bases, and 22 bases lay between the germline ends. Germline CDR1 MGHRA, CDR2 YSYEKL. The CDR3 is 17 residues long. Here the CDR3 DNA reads TGCGCCAGCAGCCAAGATCTTGTGGAACTAGCGACAGGTGAGCAGTACTTC. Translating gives CASSQDLVELATGEQYF.

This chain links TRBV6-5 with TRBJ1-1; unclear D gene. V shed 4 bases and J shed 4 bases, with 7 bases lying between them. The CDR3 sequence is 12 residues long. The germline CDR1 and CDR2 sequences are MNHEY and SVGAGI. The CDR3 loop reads CASSLRGTEAFF. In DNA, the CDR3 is TGTGCCAGCAGTTTGCGGGGCACTGAAGCTTTCTTT.

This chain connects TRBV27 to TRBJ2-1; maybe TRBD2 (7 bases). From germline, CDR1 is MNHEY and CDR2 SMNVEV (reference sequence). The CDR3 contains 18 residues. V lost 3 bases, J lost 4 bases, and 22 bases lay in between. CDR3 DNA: TGTGCCAGCAGTTTCCCCTCCCGGGGGGCATCAGGTTACAATGAGCAGTTCTTC. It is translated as CASSFPSRGASGYNEQFF.

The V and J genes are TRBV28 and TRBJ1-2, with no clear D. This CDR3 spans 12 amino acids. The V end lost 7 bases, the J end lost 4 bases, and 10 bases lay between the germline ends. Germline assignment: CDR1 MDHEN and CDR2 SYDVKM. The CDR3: CASNLFGYGYTF. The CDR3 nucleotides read TGTGCCAGCAATCTGTTTGGCTATGGCTACACCTTC.